The clone carrying this T cell receptor (beta chain) was seen a few times. This entry comes from a study of T-cell memory formation after mild COVID-19. The germline V gene has CDR1 MNHEY and CDR2 SVGAGI. Germline trimming cut 0 bases from V and 2 bases from J; bases unmatched to any gene: 6. This CDR3 contains 18 residues. TCRdb re-called the 5' RACE reads through MiXCR, storing one row per CDR3 protein. The data contain some 150,000 distinct CDR3 sequences, 14% of them seen just once; the ten biggest clones take up about 29%. The sample taken for sequencing was PBMCs or a T cell subset sorted from them (not recorded which). V gene TRBV6-5 combines with J gene TRBJ2-5; 13 bases are a match to TRBD2. The sequence came from an adult woman who had mild COVID-19 (a few samples of this study predate the infection). Cell type and time point are not known. The chain's CDR3 is CASSYSGGLAGTQETQYF. CDR3 nucleotides: TGTGCCAGCAGTTACTCGGGGGGACTAGCGGGGACACAAGAGACCCAGTACTTC.